The present T cell receptor beta chain was sequenced within a study of CD8 T cells in Susac syndrome. Reverse transcription of roughly 0.45 to 1 ug RNA used random hexamers. One entry per CDR3 protein results from TCRdb running MiXCR on the immunoSEQ multiplex PCR reads. The sample yields 400,000 or so distinct CDR3 sequences, around 85% seen once. J gave up 3 bases and V 5 bases, and 11 bases lay outside the gene matches. The CDR3 runs to 16 residues. Germline assignment: CDR1 MNHEY and CDR2 SMNVEV (reference sequence). The sequence was collected from a human donor with multiple sclerosis. The sequencing input was CD8+ T cells from PBMCs. The rearrangement uses TRBV27 and TRBJ2-7, with TRBD2 identical over 9 bases. The CDR3 sequence: CASSPSARLADYEQYF. The CDR3 nucleotides read TGTGCCAGCAGTCCATCAGCCCGACTAGCGGACTACGAGCAGTACTTC.